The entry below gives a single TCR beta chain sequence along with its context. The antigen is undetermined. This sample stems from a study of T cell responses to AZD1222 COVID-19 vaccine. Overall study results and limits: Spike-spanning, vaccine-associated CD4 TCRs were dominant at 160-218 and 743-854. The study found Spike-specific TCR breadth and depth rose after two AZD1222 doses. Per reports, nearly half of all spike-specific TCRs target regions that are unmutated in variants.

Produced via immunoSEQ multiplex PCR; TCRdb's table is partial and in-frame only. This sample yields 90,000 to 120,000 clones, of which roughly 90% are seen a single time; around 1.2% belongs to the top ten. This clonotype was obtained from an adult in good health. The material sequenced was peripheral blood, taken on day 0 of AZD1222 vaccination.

CDR3 region: CASSYRAEGGYTF. As DNA, the CDR3 is TGTGCCAGCAGCTACAGGGCGGAGGGTGGCTACACCTTC. The chain combines TRBV12-3 or TRBV12-4 with TRBJ1-2, with D possibly TRBD1 on 6 matching bases. Trimming shortened V by 6 bases and J by 7 bases, and 15 bases separated the two germline ends. CDR3 length: 13 amino acids.